These 7 T cell receptor beta chains were all obtained from the same sample, sequenced in a study of T cells after yellow fever vaccination. TCRdb processed the 5' RACE reads anew with MiXCR; each CDR3 protein has one entry. The data contain around 310,000 distinct CDR3 sequences, around 4% of them seen just once; the ten biggest clones take up less than 25%. Specimen: PBMCs, collected on the day of the yellow fever booster vaccination. The receptors here all came from a man in his late teens or twenties who received the YFV17D yellow fever vaccine.

V is TRBV3-1 and J is TRBJ2-2, with 10 bases that match TRBD1. The germline V gene encodes CDR1 LGHDT and CDR2 YNNKEL (reference sequence). V shed 3 bases, J shed 7 bases, and the junction held 5 bases outside the gene matches. The CDR3 runs 15 residues. The CDR3 loop reads CASSQTGGAIGELFF. CDR3 nucleotide sequence: TGTGCCAGCAGCCAGACAGGGGGCGCGATCGGGGAGCTGTTTTTT. Drawing the rest from reference TRBV3-1 and TRBJ2-2, the complete variable domain is DTAVSQTPKYLVTQMGNDKSIKCEQNLGHDTMYWYKQDSKKFLKIMFSYNNKELIINETVPNRFSPKSPDKAHLNLHINSLELGDSAVYFCASSQTGGAIGELFFGEGSRLTVL.

The CDR3 DNA reads TGTGCCAGCAGTGTAATAGAGCTGAACACTGAAGCTTTCTTT. This sequence encodes CASSVIELNTEAFF. The chain has TRBV2 and TRBJ1-1; no clear D. Germline values: CDR1 SNHLY, CDR2 FYNNEI. CDR3 length equals 14 residues. V was clipped by 4 bases and J by 0 bases, with 9 bases between them.

In this sample, this clonotype turned up many times. The chain has TRBV7-2 and TRBJ1-4; maybe TRBD1 (5 bases). The CDR3 is made up of 14 amino acids. The V and J ends lost 6 bases and 1 base respectively, with 9 bases between them. CDR1 SGHTA and CDR2 FQGNSA come from the germline V gene. The CDR3 region is CASRPDRTNEKLFF. The CDR3 nucleotides read TGTGCCAGCAGACCAGACAGAACTAATGAAAAACTGTTTTTT.

This rearrangement joins TRBV10-3 to TRBJ1-2, with unresolved D. This CDR3 region has 12 residues. The germline CDR1 and CDR2 sequences are ENHRY and SYGVKD. The germline V and J ends were trimmed by 3 bases and 6 bases, with 8 bases remaining between them. The CDR3 DNA reads TGTGCCATCAGTGACGATGGGAATGGCTACACCTTC. Protein: CAISDDGNGYTF.

The rearrangement links TRBV7-9 to TRBJ1-2, with TRBD1 matching 12 bases. Trimming took 5 bases from V and 4 from J; bases not matched to a gene: 11. The length of the CDR3 is 17 residues. CDR1 is SEHNR and CDR2 is FQNEAQ in the germline V gene (reference sequence). DNA of the CDR3: TGTGCCAGCAGCGAAAGGGACAGGGGGCCTTTCGGCTATGGCTACACCTTC. Translation gives CASSERDRGPFGYGYTF. The full variable domain, rest sourced from reference TRBV7-9 and TRBJ1-2, is DTGVSQNPRHKITKRGQNVTFRCDPISEHNRLYWYRQTLGQGPEFLTYFQNEAQLEKSRLLSDRFSAERPKGSFSTLEIQRTEQGDSAMYLCASSERDRGPFGYGYTFGSGTRLTVV.

The chain couples TRBV7-9 to TRBJ1-1, with 8 bases identical to TRBD1. The germline CDR1 and CDR2 sequences are SEHNR and FQNEAQ (reference sequence). V shed 4 bases, J shed 3 bases, and the junction held 7 bases outside the gene matches. The CDR3 is made up of 15 amino acids. CDR3 protein: CASSSQGGAYTEAFF. The DNA for the CDR3 is TGTGCCAGCAGCTCACAGGGGGGGGCTTACACTGAAGCTTTCTTT.

The chain links TRBV12-3 or TRBV12-4 to TRBJ2-3, with a tentative D call TRBD1 (6 bases). The CDR3 loop spans 16 amino acids. Deletions cut 5 bases from V and 2 bases from J, with 17 bases between. The CDR3 loop is CASSRPPGTLTDTQYF. The CDR3, as DNA: TGTGCCAGCAGTCGTCCCCCCGGGACACTCACAGATACGCAGTATTTT.